A selection of T cell receptor beta chains follows, all from one sample in a study of blood T cell repertoires in COVID-19. TCRdb's table, derived via immunoSEQ multiplex PCR, lists solely in-frame clones and lacks some. The profile shows around 230,000 clones, roughly 85% of them singletons. Sequenced: peripheral blood. The receptors stem from a man aged 45-65 years with COVID-19, enrolled during active disease. Each CDR3 is given with its conserved first and last residue. A D gene is named only where the DNA matches it firmly. For some rows the clone size is stated as once, few or many, or as a class when expanded; others skip it.

abundance	d_gene	v_gene	len	j_gene	CDR3aa	CDR3nt
few	.	TRBV9	15	TRBJ1-2	CASSSDVGQGRGYTF	TGTGCCAGCAGCTCGGACGTAGGCCAGGGGAGAGGCTACACCTTC
.	.	TRBV18	15	TRBJ2-1	CASSPVRARGNEQFF	TGTGCCAGCTCACCAGTCCGGGCGCGGGGTAATGAGCAGTTCTTC
.	.	TRBV19	14	TRBJ2-2	CATAGAPNTGELFF	TGTGCCACCGCGGGGGCACCGAACACCGGGGAGCTGTTTTTT
.	TRBD1	TRBV19	16	TRBJ1-5	CASSKGTGRGNQPQHF	TGTGCCAGTAGTAAAGGGACAGGACGCGGCAATCAGCCCCAGCATTTT
.	TRBD2	TRBV29-1	13	TRBJ2-1	CSVERGGSDEQFF	TGCAGCGTTGAGCGGGGGGGCAGCGATGAGCAGTTCTTC
.	TRBD1	TRBV12-5	12	TRBJ1-6	CASGTGDSPLHF	TGTGCTAGTGGAACAGGGGATTCACCCCTCCACTTT
.	TRBD2	TRBV18	19	TRBJ2-2	CASSPRETSGARGTGELFF	TGTGCCAGCTCACCACGGGAGACTAGCGGGGCTCGAGGCACCGGGGAGCTGTTTTTT
.	.	TRBV7-8	14	TRBJ1-1	CASSLDRSNTEAFF	TGTGCCAGCAGCTTAGACAGGAGCAACACTGAAGCTTTCTTT
.	.	TRBV6-5	13	TRBJ2-7	CASTRLPSYEQYF	TGTGCCAGCACAAGACTCCCGTCCTACGAGCAGTACTTC
.	.	TRBV19	18	TRBJ2-2	CASSIMRISDLTTGELFF	TGTGCCAGTAGTATTATGAGGATTTCCGACCTCACCACCGGGGAGCTGTTTTTT
.	.	TRBV29-1	13	TRBJ2-6	CSAAGSGANVLTF	TGCAGCGCCGCGGGGTCTGGGGCCAACGTCCTGACTTTC
.	.	TRBV9	14	TRBJ2-3	CASSGGRSTDTQYF	TGTGCCAGCAGCGGCGGCCGGAGCACAGATACGCAGTATTTT
.	.	TRBV18	14	TRBJ2-7	CASSPGSGGDEQYF	TGTGCCAGCTCACCAGGTAGCGGCGGGGACGAGCAGTACTTC
.	TRBD1	TRBV4-2	18	TRBJ1-2	CASSQDQQGVKYSYGYTF	TGTGCCAGCAGCCAAGACCAACAGGGGGTTAAGTATAGCTATGGCTACACCTTC
.	.	TRBV10-3	13	TRBJ1-2	CAISDDTFYGYTF	TGTGCCATCAGTGACGACACCTTCTATGGCTACACCTTC
.	.	TRBV3-1/TRBV3-2	13	TRBJ2-1	CASSQGYYNEQFF	TGTGCCAGCAGCCAAGGCTACTACAATGAGCAGTTCTTC
.	TRBD2	TRBV9	18	TRBJ2-3	CASSAPLTGGPSTDTQYF	TGTGCCAGCAGCGCGCCTCTTACGGGGGGTCCTAGCACAGATACGCAGTATTTT
.	.	TRBV2	13	TRBJ1-1	CASSENRDTEAFF	TGTGCCAGCAGCGAAAACAGGGACACTGAAGCTTTCTTT
.	TRBD1	TRBV11-2	15	TRBJ1-5	CASSQTGDRDQPQHF	TGTGCCAGCAGCCAGACAGGGGATAGAGATCAGCCCCAGCATTTT
once	TRBD1	TRBV6-5	15	TRBJ1-5	CASTGGRGLEQPQHF	TGTGCCAGCACTGGAGGCAGGGGGCTGGAGCAGCCCCAGCATTTT
.	TRBD2	TRBV7-2	14	TRBJ2-5	CASSTGTSWETQYF	TGTGCCAGCAGCACCGGGACTAGCTGGGAGACCCAGTACTTC
.	.	TRBV29-1	11	TRBJ1-5	CSVSGPQPQHF	TGCAGCGTTTCGGGTCCACAGCCCCAGCATTTT
.	.	TRBV13	14	TRBJ2-3	CASSFGLFTDTQYF	TGTGCCAGCAGCTTCGGACTCTTCACAGATACGCAGTATTTT
.	.	TRBV9	13	TRBJ2-2	CASRTGSTGELFF	TGTGCCAGCAGAACCGGTTCCACCGGGGAGCTGTTTTTT
.	TRBD1	TRBV7-9	16	TRBJ2-5	CASSFGDRGLEETQYF	TGTGCCAGCAGCTTTGGGGACAGGGGGCTAGAAGAGACCCAGTACTTC
.	TRBD1	TRBV27	17	TRBJ2-3	CASSPLARTGGADTQYF	TGTGCCAGCAGTCCACTCGCTCGGACAGGGGGCGCAGATACGCAGTATTTT
.	.	TRBV28	15	TRBJ1-1	CASSSRQRPNTEAFF	TGTGCCAGCAGTTCCCGGCAGCGGCCGAACACTGAAGCTTTCTTT
.	.	TRBV3-1/TRBV3-2	17	TRBJ2-3	CASSQRLVLGEPNTQYF	TGTGCCAGCAGCCAAAGACTAGTTTTGGGGGAACCGAATACGCAGTATTTT
.	TRBD1	TRBV13	14	TRBJ2-3	CASSNRGLTDTQYF	TGTGCCAGCAGCAATAGGGGGCTAACAGATACGCAGTATTTT
once	.	TRBV2	14	TRBJ2-5	CASSRSTLQETQYF	TGTGCCAGCAGCCGTTCGACTCTCCAAGAGACCCAGTACTTC
.	.	TRBV4-1	14	TRBJ1-2	CASSQEVGPYGYTF	TGCGCCAGCAGCCAAGAAGTTGGGCCCTATGGCTACACCTTC
.	TRBD1	TRBV7-3	17	TRBJ2-3	CASSLKAGTGRTDTQYF	TGTGCCAGCAGCTTAAAAGCCGGGACAGGGAGAACAGATACGCAGTATTTT
once	TRBD2	TRBV30	14	TRBJ2-5	CAWSSGGPQETQYF	TGTGCCTGGTCGTCGGGGGGGCCCCAAGAGACCCAGTACTTC
once	.	TRBV27	19	TRBJ1-3	CASSLSPQGNVNIRYTIYF	TGTGCCAGCAGTTTATCCCCCCAGGGGAATGTGAATATTCGATACACCATATATTTT
.	.	TRBV29-1	12	TRBJ1-2	CSVDGGAYGYTF	TGCAGCGTTGATGGGGGGGCCTATGGCTACACCTTC
.	.	TRBV7-2	13	TRBJ1-5	CASSSRGNQPQHF	TGTGCCAGCAGCTCCAGGGGTAATCAGCCCCAGCATTTT
.	TRBD1	TRBV9	13	TRBJ2-7	CASSVGDSYEQYF	TGTGCCAGCAGCGTAGGGGACAGTTACGAGCAGTACTTC
.	.	TRBV28	11	TRBJ2-4	CASSSLNIQYF	TGTGCCAGCAGTAGCCTAAACATTCAGTACTTC
.	.	TRBV9	15	TRBJ2-7	CASSLDGSPSYEQYF	TGTGCCAGCAGCCTTGACGGGAGTCCCTCCTACGAGCAGTACTTC
.	.	TRBV7-9	17	TRBJ1-6	CASSLGAGASYNSPLHF	TGTGCCAGCAGCTTAGGGGCAGGGGCCTCCTATAATTCACCCCTCCACTTT
.	.	TRBV29-1	15	TRBJ2-7	CSVANPGGTAYEQYF	TGCAGCGTTGCCAACCCTGGTGGCACAGCCTACGAGCAGTACTTC
.	TRBD2	TRBV10-3	15	TRBJ2-1	CAISDASGRGNEQFF	TGTGCCATCAGTGATGCTAGCGGGAGGGGCAATGAGCAGTTCTTC
.	TRBD1	TRBV6-5	15	TRBJ2-7	CASSYLGTGGYEQYF	TGTGCCAGCAGCTACCTAGGGACAGGGGGCTACGAGCAGTACTTC
.	.	TRBV19	15	TRBJ1-2	CASSIDPGVYYGYTF	TGTGCCAGTAGTATAGACCCAGGGGTGTACTATGGCTACACCTTC
.	TRBD1	TRBV3-1/TRBV3-2	14	TRBJ1-6	CASSRTGEGSPLHF	TGTGCCAGCAGCCGTACAGGGGAAGGTTCACCCCTCCACTTT
.	TRBD1	TRBV15	16	TRBJ2-3	CATSVRDRGGRGTQYF	TGTGCCACCAGCGTTCGGGACAGGGGTGGGAGGGGTACGCAGTATTTT
.	TRBD2	TRBV19	14	TRBJ2-7	CASSIGPGGYEQYF	TGTGCCAGTAGTATTGGTCCGGGGGGCTACGAGCAGTACTTC
.	.	TRBV11-2	14	TRBJ1-1	CASSPQTGNTEAFF	TGTGCCAGCAGCCCCCAAACAGGGAACACTGAAGCTTTCTTT
.	TRBD1	TRBV19	14	TRBJ1-4	CASSDRGANEKLFF	TGTGCCAGTAGTGACAGGGGCGCCAATGAAAAACTGTTTTTT
.	.	TRBV18	12	TRBJ2-3	CASSPRVNTQYF	TGTGCCAGCTCACCGAGGGTAAATACGCAGTATTTT
.	TRBD2	TRBV27	15	TRBJ2-3	CASSLAGLAADTQYF	TGTGCCAGCAGTTTGGCGGGACTAGCGGCAGATACGCAGTATTTT
.	.	TRBV29-1	13	TRBJ1-1	CSSKDQVNTEAFF	TGCAGCTCGAAGGATCAGGTGAACACTGAAGCTTTCTTT
.	.	TRBV15	15	TRBJ1-1	CATNVGFHMNTEAFF	TGTGCCACCAATGTCGGGTTCCATATGAACACTGAAGCTTTCTTT
.	.	TRBV21-1	15	TRBJ2-1	CASRPGQGSYNEQFF	TGTGCCAGCAGGCCGGGACAGGGCTCCTACAATGAGCAGTTCTTC